Given below is one TCR beta chain in context. Its antigen is not known. This specimen belongs to a study of cytomegalovirus exposure and HLA in healthy donors. Study-wide results and limits: Serostatus for CMV was the only available immune exposure information. An apparent linkage of common viral pathogens to several of the most significant clusters emerged in a later analysis. Both high specificity and high sensitivity reportedly marked the classifier's diagnosis of cytomegalovirus status. Later analysis identified a missense DCLRE1C variant that was linked to TCR beta V- and J-gene trimming.

Primers for the PCR totalled 60 Vbeta and 13 Jbeta. The assay was immunoSEQ multiplex PCR, and TCRdb's table has in-frame clones only and misses some. The sample records over 200,000 clones, just under 85% being singletons. V lost 0 bases and J 1 base, leaving 9 bases between the germline ends. The germline CDR1 and CDR2 sequences are LGHNA and YSLEER. The CDR3 totals 15 residues. The TCR sequence derives from a woman aged 40 to 55 in good health and CMV-seronegative. The sequenced sample was PBMCs. This chain links TRBV4-3 with TRBJ2-5, with D uncertain. This chain's CDR3 is CASSQDEQIQETQYF. Here the CDR3 DNA reads TGCGCCAGCAGCCAAGATGAGCAAATCCAAGAGACCCAGTACTTC.